The text below deals with one T cell receptor beta chain. At one end the junction does not follow the germline gene, possibly because of a read error. The CDR3 contains 13 residues. Germline V CDR1 and CDR2: SEHNR, FQNEAQ (reference sequence). This sample is drawn from a study of shared clonotypes between healthy human individuals. Assay used: immunoSEQ multiplex PCR; TCRdb lists only in-frame clones, some missing. The sample yields roughly 640,000 clones, more than 95% seen once. Sequenced input: naive CD4+ T cells sorted from blood. Subset of the sample: CD45RA+ positively selected. The TCR comes from a woman in her 30s in good health. This chain connects TRBV7-9 to TRBJ1-5; no firm D call. CDR3 sequence (DNA): TGTGCCAGCAGCATAGCCCCCGGTCAGCCCCAGCATTTT. Its protein is CASSIAPGQPQHF.